This T cell receptor beta chain was identified during a study of T cells expressing NK-cell markers. The length of the CDR3 is 15 residues. The V gene's germline CDR1 is SGHRS and CDR2 YFSETQ. TCRdb re-called the 5' RACE reads; every CDR3 protein appears as one record, without DNA. The sample's table shows some 600,000 distinct CDR3 sequences. Sequencing input: blood T cells: a sorted CD56 or NKG2C T cell subset, CD4+ or CD8+ T cells, or bulk PBMC T cells (not recorded which). This sequence originates from a man between 18 and 29 years old in good health. The chain couples TRBV5-1 to TRBJ2-3; TCRdb's assignment of TRBD1 cannot be checked, as there is no DNA. The CDR3 sequence is CASGPGVPYPDTQYF.